This T cell receptor (beta chain) was documented in a study of cytomegalovirus exposure and HLA in healthy donors (dated by TCRdb to about 2017). The study in broad terms: According to a later analysis, the 100 to 150 validation repertoires were produced on the same platform as the 700 or so repertoires of the first cohort. The study combined high-throughput TCR immunosequencing, statistical association of individual TCRs with disease status, and machine learning to predict cytomegalovirus infection status. The study aimed to test whether signatures of past pathogen exposure could be identified by cataloging public T cell receptors. In addition to the first cohort of 666 subjects, a separate validation cohort of over 90 different subjects was used. Findings and caveats that apply to the study as a whole: It was suggested by the authors that the approach could potentially be generalized to other disease states and immunological phenotypes. All 120 or so repertoires were used to score co-occurrence in the validation cohort in a later analysis, because that analysis had no HLA typing for the cohort. In a later analysis, TCRs clustered in the first cohort were found to also tend to co-occur in the roughly 120 validation repertoires, with approximately 95% of cluster scores above 0. The study listed 164 TCR beta chains as associated with cytomegalovirus. While some public TCRs were present in many individuals, most TCR sequences turned up only very rarely across donors. In vitro tests confirmed that a few of the cytomegalovirus-associated TCR beta chains recognize cytomegalovirus antigens. Cytomegalovirus status was reported to be diagnosed by the classifier with high specificity and sensitivity in both the original and validation cohorts.

CDR1 MGHRA and CDR2 YSYEKL are derived from the germline V gene. V drops 1 base and J drops 7 bases, leaving 19 bases in between. From the cysteine through the phenylalanine, the CDR3 covers 17 amino acids. Only the CDR3 region is kept as DNA, spanning 51 bases read in frame from base 1. Donors formed part of the validation cohort, which comprised 120 subjects and was distinct from the first cohort of 690 or so subjects. The method behind the library was the immunoSEQ multiplex PCR assay. The paper's data handling went like this. A statistical classification framework was built to diagnose cytomegalovirus status from the catalog of TCR beta chain sequences. TCRdb limited this immuneACCESS table to in-frame rearrangements with V and J called. A share of clones is missing; checked studies link under half to unresolved V genes, and the rest is unexplained. Clone size and V and J calls were adopted from that table, with D and trimming inferred from the DNA. The sample table contains 200,000 to 250,000 clones; only one count was recorded for around 86% of them. Of the sample, about 2% falls within the top ten clones.

Comment on this clone: Its antigen remains unidentified. The record has no base qualities; no much larger clone is one base away.

The TCR originated in a young woman in good health and CMV-seropositive. The chain is encoded by TRBV4-1 joined to TRBJ2-2; a tentative D match to TRBD2 spans 5 bases. What was sequenced was PBMCs. The CDR3 reads as follows: CASSQASPAPRGGELFF. The nucleotide sequence is TGCGCCAGCAGCCAAGCGTCCCCGGCCCCTCGGGGCGGGGAGCTGTTTTTT.